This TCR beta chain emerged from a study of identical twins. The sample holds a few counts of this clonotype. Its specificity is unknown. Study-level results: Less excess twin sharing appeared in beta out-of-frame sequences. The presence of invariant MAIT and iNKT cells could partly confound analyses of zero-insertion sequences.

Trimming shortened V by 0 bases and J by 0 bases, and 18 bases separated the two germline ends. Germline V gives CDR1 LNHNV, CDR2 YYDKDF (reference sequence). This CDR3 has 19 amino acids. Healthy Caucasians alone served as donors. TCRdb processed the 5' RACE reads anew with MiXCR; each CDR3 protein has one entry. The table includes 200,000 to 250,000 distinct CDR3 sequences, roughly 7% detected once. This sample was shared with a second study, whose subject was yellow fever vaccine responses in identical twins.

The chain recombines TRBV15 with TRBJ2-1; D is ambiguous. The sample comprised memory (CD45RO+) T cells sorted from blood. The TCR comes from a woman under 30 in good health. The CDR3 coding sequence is TGTGCCACCAGCAGAGATCTCAAGTCCCTAGTTCACTCCTACAATGAGCAGTTCTTC. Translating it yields CATSRDLKSLVHSYNEQFF.